The clone carrying this TCR beta chain was observed a few times. Its antigen is unidentified. The sample belongs to a study of human T cells and chemical hapten exposure. General study results and limits: Sensitizing with DPC caused no change in TCRs above 1 in 1000 frequency.

Per the authors' pipeline: Sampled TCR counts reached a median of 95,638 per sample, with values ranging from roughly 20,000 to 700,000. TCRdb recomputed calls from the RACE reads with MiXCR, one row per CDR3 protein. Here the V and J calls rest on TCRdb's processing, not on the authors' analysis. Among approximately 84,000 distinct CDR3 sequences listed, approximately 10% were seen once. Germline CDR1 SGHTA, CDR2 FQGNSA. The CDR3 runs 14 residues. The V end was cut by 5 bases, the J end by 10 bases, with 15 bases between. Noted time point: patch test 2, 6 weeks after DPC sensitization. Treatment reported: therapeutic diphenylcyclopropenone sensitization with weekly scalp DPC.

The clonotype comes from a man between 18 and 35 years old with alopecia areata. Some clones in this sample may be carry-over from other donors' samples. J is TRBJ1-6 and V is TRBV7-2; D is undetermined. The specimen comprised whole blood, sampled in connection with sensitization to the hapten diphenylcyclopropenone (DPC). This chain's CDR3 is CASSLLNSNSPLHF. The CDR3 bases are TGTGCCAGCAGCCTTCTAAATTCCAACTCACCCCTCCACTTT.